This is a list of T cell receptor beta chains from one sample in a study of control samples from healthy donors and cancer patients. The protocol was immunoSEQ multiplex PCR, while the TCRdb copy is restricted to in-frame clones and leaves out a portion. The sample contains roughly 120,000 clones, under 95% of which appear only once. The sample taken for sequencing was PBMCs. The receptors come from a man aged 50-59 years with head and neck cancer. CDR3s include the opening cysteine and the closing phenylalanine or tryptophan. A D gene is named only where the DNA matches it firmly. Size values are once, few and many counts, or a class for expanded clones, and some rows have none.

j_call clone_size d_call v_call cdr3_nt cdr3_aa
TRBJ2-7 - - TRBV13 TGTGCCAGCAGCTTAGGGTCGGAGGGTCACGAGCAGTACTTC CASSLGSEGHEQYF
TRBJ2-7 - TRBD1 TRBV24-1 TGTGCCACCAGTGCCGGGACAGGGGGTAGGTACGAGCAGTACTTC CATSAGTGGRYEQYF
TRBJ2-3 - - TRBV9 TGTGCCAGCAGCGCGCGGACCCGAGCAGATACGCAGTATTTT CASSARTRADTQYF
TRBJ1-2 - - TRBV6-2/TRBV6-3 TGTGCCAGCAGTTACTCTCCGACAGTAGATTATGGCTACACCTTC CASSYSPTVDYGYTF
TRBJ2-6 - - TRBV28 TGTGCCAGCAGTTTGACTAGGCTCCTTCTTGACTCTGGGGCCAACGTCCTGACTTTC CASSLTRLLLDSGANVLTF
TRBJ2-3 once - TRBV9 TGTGCCAGCAGCCCCCGAGGCGGTGGAGTCACAGATACGCAGTATTTT CASSPRGGGVTDTQYF
TRBJ2-5 - - TRBV3-1/TRBV3-2 TGTGCCAGCAGCCAAGGCTCCACGGGTTCGCAAGAGACCCAGTACTTC CASSQGSTGSQETQYF
TRBJ2-5 - - TRBV7-2 TGTGCCAGCAGCCACCGACCGATTCTGGGAGAGACCCAGTACTTC CASSHRPILGETQYF
TRBJ2-5 once - TRBV7-2 TGTGCCAGCAGCGTCATCGCGGAGACCCAGTACTTC CASSVIAETQYF
TRBJ2-7 - - TRBV6-5 TGTGCCACCAGTCAAAAGGCAGAACCAAACCAGCAGTACTTC CATSQKAEPNQQYF
TRBJ1-1 - - TRBV30 TGTGCCTGGAGTCTGCGGGGCATTGAAGCTTTCTTT CAWSLRGIEAFF
TRBJ1-4 - - TRBV5-1 TGCGCCAGCAGCTTCAAGGGTCCAACTAATGAAAAACTGTTTTTT CASSFKGPTNEKLFF
TRBJ1-1 - - TRBV27 TGTGCCAGCAGTTTATCTGAGGGCTCCTACACTGAAGCTTTCTTT CASSLSEGSYTEAFF
TRBJ2-5 - - TRBV21-1 TGTGCCAACTTAGGGGCCTGCGAAGAGACCCAGTACTTC CANLGACEETQYF
TRBJ1-1 - - TRBV19 TGTGCCAGTAGTATTTGGGGAGCTGAAGCTTTCTTT CASSIWGAEAFF
TRBJ1-1 many - TRBV6-2/TRBV6-3 TGTGCCAGCAGTTACTCGGCTCAGTATCTCGGGGCTGAAGCTTTCTTT CASSYSAQYLGAEAFF
TRBJ2-7 once - TRBV6-5 TGTGCCAGCAGTCTCCCGGGGGCCTACGAGCAGTACTTC CASSLPGAYEQYF
TRBJ1-1 - TRBD1 TRBV19 TGTGCCAGTAGTAACGCCGGGACAGGGGGGAGCACTGAAGCTTTCTTT CASSNAGTGGSTEAFF
TRBJ2-2 - - TRBV29-1 TGCAGCGTTCTCAGGGGAGGACTGAGCACCGGGGAGCTGTTTTTT CSVLRGGLSTGELFF
TRBJ2-7 - - TRBV28 TGTGCCAGCAGTTTTGTAGGCTACGAGCAGTACTTC CASSFVGYEQYF
TRBJ2-1 - - TRBV18 TGTGCCAGCTCGCTACGGCGGGACACCCCGAAACTTGAGCAGTTCTTC CASSLRRDTPKLEQFF
TRBJ2-3 - - TRBV7-2 TGTGCCAGCAGCGAGGGGCTGGAAGATACGCAGTATTTT CASSEGLEDTQYF
TRBJ2-3 - TRBD2 TRBV2 TGTGCCAGGTCCGGGACTAGGACGTCTGCTACGCAGTATTTT CARSGTRTSATQYF
TRBJ2-7 - - TRBV4-3 TGCGCCAGCAGCTCACAGGCGACCTACGGGCAGTACTTC CASSSQATYGQYF
TRBJ2-1 - TRBD2 TRBV11-1 TGTGCCAGCAGCTTAGCGCGTGGTGGACTAGCGGGGAATGAGCAGTTCTTC CASSLARGGLAGNEQFF
TRBJ2-5 - - TRBV6-2/TRBV6-3 TGTGCCAGCAGTTACGTGGGGGAGACCCAGTACTTC CASSYVGETQYF
TRBJ2-2 - - TRBV7-2 TGTGCCAGCAGCTTAGCGGGGAGGGGGCCGGCCGGGGAGCTGTTTTTT CASSLAGRGPAGELFF
TRBJ1-3 - - TRBV5-8 TGTGCCAGCAGCTTGGGTGACAGTACCGGAAACACCATATATTTT CASSLGDSTGNTIYF
TRBJ1-1 - - TRBV7-9 TGTGCCAGCAGCCAATTAAACACTGAAGCTTTCTTT CASSQLNTEAFF
TRBJ2-1 - - TRBV6-2/TRBV6-3 TGTGCCAGCAGTTACCGGGTCGAATCTAGGGGGGATGAGCAGTTCTTC CASSYRVESRGDEQFF
TRBJ1-3 - - TRBV2 TGTGCCAGCAGCTTATCTGACATACAACCTGGAAACACCATATATTTT CASSLSDIQPGNTIYF
TRBJ2-4 once - TRBV15 TGTGCCACCAGCTCTTGGGCTGGGGCCAAGGCCAAAAACATTCAGTACTTC CATSSWAGAKAKNIQYF
TRBJ1-1 - - TRBV6-2/TRBV6-3 TGTGCCAGCAGTTCCTTCCAGGCGGGTCGCGGGACTGAAGCTTTCTTT CASSSFQAGRGTEAFF
TRBJ1-1 - - TRBV6-1 TGTGCCAGCAGTGACAGAGCTCACACTGAAGCTTTCTTT CASSDRAHTEAFF
TRBJ2-5 - TRBD1 TRBV24-1 TGTGCCACCAGTGATGGCGGGACAGGGCCTCAAGAGACCCAGTACTTC CATSDGGTGPQETQYF
TRBJ2-3 - - TRBV5-1 TGCGCCAGCAGCCCGGGGACCATCAGCACAGATACGCAGTATTTT CASSPGTISTDTQYF
TRBJ2-3 - TRBD2 TRBV18 TGTGCCAGCTCACCCGGACTAGCGGGGTTTACAGATACGCAGTATTTT CASSPGLAGFTDTQYF
TRBJ1-1 - - TRBV28 TGTGCCAGCAGTTTATGGGCCGTGATGAACACTGAAGCTTTCTTT CASSLWAVMNTEAFF
TRBJ2-7 - TRBD1 TRBV7-2 TGTGCCAGCAGCCAAACCGGGACAGCCTCCTACGAGCAGTACTTC CASSQTGTASYEQYF
TRBJ2-7 - - TRBV27 TGTGCCAGCACTACCCTGACGGCAGGGGACGAGCAGTACTTC CASTTLTAGDEQYF
TRBJ1-3 - - TRBV5-1 TGCGCCAGCAGTCTGAATGGAGACACCATATATTTT CASSLNGDTIYF
TRBJ2-7 - TRBD1 TRBV24-1 TGTGCCACCAGTGACCCCGGACAGGGTCTTCCCTACGAGCAGTACTTC CATSDPGQGLPYEQYF
TRBJ1-1 - TRBD1 TRBV5-6 TGTGCCAGCAGCCCGCGCGGGACAGTAAAGAGTGAAGCTTTCTTT CASSPRGTVKSEAFF
TRBJ1-4 - - TRBV6-1 TGTGCCAGCAGTGAACACTATGGGGGGCTGTGGGAAAAACTGTTTTTT CASSEHYGGLWEKLFF
TRBJ1-5 - TRBD1 TRBV28 TGTGCCAGCAGTCTCCCCGGGACAGGTGACTATAGCAATCAGCCCCAGCATTTT CASSLPGTGDYSNQPQHF
TRBJ2-6 - TRBD1 TRBV10-1 TGCGCCAACCTCAGGGGGCCTAGTGGGGCCAACGTCCTGACTTTC CANLRGPSGANVLTF
TRBJ2-1 - - TRBV3-1/TRBV3-2 TGTGCCAGCAGCGAGTCGGGATCGGGCTACAATGAGCAGTTCTTC CASSESGSGYNEQFF
TRBJ2-3 - - TRBV20-1 TGCAGTGCTAGCGACACAGATACGCAGTATTTT CSASDTDTQYF
TRBJ1-2 - TRBD1 TRBV5-5 TGTGCCAGCAGCTTCTGGACAGGGAATGCTAACTATGGCTACACCTTC CASSFWTGNANYGYTF
TRBJ1-2 - - TRBV21-1 TGTGCCAGCAGCAAACCAGGGACCGCTAACTATGGCTACACCTTC CASSKPGTANYGYTF
TRBJ1-1 - - TRBV5-4 TGTGCCAGCAGCTTGAACACTGAAGCTTTCTTT CASSLNTEAFF
TRBJ2-3 - TRBD2 TRBV6-1 TGTGCCAGCAGTGAGCGGGGGGTTGATACGCAGTATTTT CASSERGVDTQYF
TRBJ1-5 - - TRBV11-2 TGTGCCAGCAGCATCGAGCGCCACCAGCCCCAGCATTTT CASSIERHQPQHF
TRBJ2-1 once - TRBV18 TGTGCCAGCTCACCAAGCCCGGAAACCTACAATGAGCAGTTCTTC CASSPSPETYNEQFF
TRBJ1-4 - - TRBV7-8 TGTGCCAGCAGCTTGCGGGGGGGGCCCAATGAAAAACTGTTTTTT CASSLRGGPNEKLFF
TRBJ2-3 - - TRBV12-3/TRBV12-4 TGTGCCAGCAGTTTAGCCGATACGCAGTATTTT CASSLADTQYF
TRBJ2-7 - TRBD1 TRBV4-1 TGCGCCAGCAGCCAAGAGGGGTCTCGTTGGGACAGGACCTACGAGCAGTACTTC CASSQEGSRWDRTYEQYF